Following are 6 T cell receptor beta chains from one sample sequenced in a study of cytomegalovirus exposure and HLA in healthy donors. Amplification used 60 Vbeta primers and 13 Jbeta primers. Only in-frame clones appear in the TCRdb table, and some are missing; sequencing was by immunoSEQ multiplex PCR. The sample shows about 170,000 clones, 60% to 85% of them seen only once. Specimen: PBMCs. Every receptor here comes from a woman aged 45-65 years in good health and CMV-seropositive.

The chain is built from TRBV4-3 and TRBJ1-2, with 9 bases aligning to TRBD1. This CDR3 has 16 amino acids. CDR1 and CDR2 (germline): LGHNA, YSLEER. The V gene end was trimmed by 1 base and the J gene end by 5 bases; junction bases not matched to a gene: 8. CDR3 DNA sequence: TGCGCCAGCAGCCAAGTTGCGACAGGGGGGCTATATGGCTACACCTTC. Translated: CASSQVATGGLYGYTF.

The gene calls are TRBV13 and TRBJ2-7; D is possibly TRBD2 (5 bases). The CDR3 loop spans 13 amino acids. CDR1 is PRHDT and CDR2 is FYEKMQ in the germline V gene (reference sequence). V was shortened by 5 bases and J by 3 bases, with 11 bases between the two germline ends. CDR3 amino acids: CASSNSGSYEQYF. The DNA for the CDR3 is TGTGCCAGCAGCAACTCGGGGAGCTACGAGCAGTACTTC. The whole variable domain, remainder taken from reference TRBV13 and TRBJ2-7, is AAGVIQSPRHLIKEKRETATLKCYPIPRHDTVYWYQQGPGQDPQFLISFYEKMQSDKGSIPDRFSAQQFSDYHSELNMSSLELGDSALYFCASSNSGSYEQYFGPGTRLTVT.

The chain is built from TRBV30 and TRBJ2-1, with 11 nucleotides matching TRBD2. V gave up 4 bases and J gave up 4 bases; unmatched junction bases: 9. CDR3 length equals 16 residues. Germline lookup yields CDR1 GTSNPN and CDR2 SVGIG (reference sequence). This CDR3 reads CAWILRGTSGYNEQFF. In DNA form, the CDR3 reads TGTGCCTGGATCTTACGGGGGACTAGCGGATACAATGAGCAGTTCTTC. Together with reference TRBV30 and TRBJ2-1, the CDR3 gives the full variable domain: SQTIHQWPATLVQPVGSPLSLECTVEGTSNPNLYWYRQAAGRGLQLLFYSVGIGQISSEVPQNLSASRPQDRQFILSSKKLLLSDSGFYLCAWILRGTSGYNEQFFGPGTRLTVL.

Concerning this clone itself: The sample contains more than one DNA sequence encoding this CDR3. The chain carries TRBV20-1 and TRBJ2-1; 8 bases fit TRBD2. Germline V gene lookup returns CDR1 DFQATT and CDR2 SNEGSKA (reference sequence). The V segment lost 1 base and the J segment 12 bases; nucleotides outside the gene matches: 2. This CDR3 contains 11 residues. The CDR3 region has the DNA TGCAGTGCTAGAGGGCTAGCGGGGCAGTTCTTC. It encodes CSARGLAGQFF.

The CDR3 reads CASSLGGQRTYTDTQYF. In nucleotides, the CDR3 is TGCGCCAGCAGCTTGGGCGGCCAACGAACTTACACAGATACGCAGTATTTT. This chain uses TRBV5-1 with TRBJ2-3; D unresolved. The germline CDR1 and CDR2 sequences are SGHRS and YFSETQ. There are 17 residues in the CDR3. The germline V and J ends were trimmed by 0 bases and 2 bases, with 16 bases remaining between them.

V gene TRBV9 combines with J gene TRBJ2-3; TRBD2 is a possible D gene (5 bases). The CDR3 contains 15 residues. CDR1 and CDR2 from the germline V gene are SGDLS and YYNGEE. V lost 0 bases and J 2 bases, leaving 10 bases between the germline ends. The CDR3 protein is CASSVGGPHTDTQYF. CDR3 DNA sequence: TGTGCCAGCAGCGTAGGCGGGCCCCACACAGATACGCAGTATTTT.